Following are 16 T cell receptor beta chains from one sample sequenced in a study of neurological immune-mediated disorders (dated by TCRdb to about 2019). Libraries were prepared through 5' RACE. TCRdb records Illumina HiSeq 2500 as the sequencer. TCRdb trimmed public reads at Q25 via fastp, called clones via MiXCR and kept in-frame beta chains. Rows with one shared CDR3 protein collapse into an entry with the most common genes and DNA. Here the sample has more than 15,000 distinct CDR3 sequences; around 10% occur a single time. About 32% of the sample belongs to the ten largest clones. The sequenced sample consisted of CD8+ T cells from blood. These receptors were collected from a woman aged 45-59 years in good health.

This clonotype was observed at least ten times. The chain combines TRBV20-1 with TRBJ2-1; TRBD2 matches 12 bases. Germline V lookup: CDR1 DFQATT, CDR2 SNEGSKA (reference sequence). The CDR3 length is 15 residues. Trimming at V came to 4 bases and at J to 5 bases, leaving 6 bases not matched to a gene. CDR3 sequence: CSANGLAGLHNEQFF. Here the CDR3 DNA reads TGCAGTGCTAACGGACTAGCGGGACTCCACAATGAGCAGTTCTTC.

This clonotype was seen at least ten times. The chain has TRBV29-1 and TRBJ2-3, with 8 bases aligning to TRBD1. Germline values: CDR1 SQVTM, CDR2 ANQGSEA. This CDR3 is 16 amino acids long. Trimming removed 1 base from V and 5 bases from J; junction bases left unmatched: 11. The DNA for the CDR3 is TGCAGCGTTGAAGGTTTAGACAGGGGAGGAAGAGATACGCAGTATTTT. This codes for CSVEGLDRGGRDTQYF.

This clonotype was detected ten times or more. The chain links TRBV5-1 to TRBJ2-6, with 8 bases matching TRBD1. This CDR3 spans 19 amino acids. Losses at the gene ends were 4 bases for V and 2 bases for J; bases not matched to a gene: 14. Germline lookup yields CDR1 SGHRS and CDR2 YFSETQ. This CDR3 is CASSGPVRDRTTGANVLTF. In nucleotides, the CDR3 is TGCGCCAGCAGCGGACCCGTAAGGGACAGGACAACTGGGGCCAACGTCCTGACTTTC.

This clonotype has at least ten counts. The chain combines TRBV30 with TRBJ1-2; no clear D. V was cut by 0 bases and J by 8 bases, with 13 bases left in between. The CDR3 is made up of 13 amino acids. In germline, CDR1 is GTSNPN, CDR2 SVGIG (reference sequence). CDR3 amino acids: CAWSVGGLEGYTF. The DNA for the CDR3 is TGTGCCTGGAGTGTCGGAGGGCTAGAGGGCTACACCTTC.

In its sample, this clonotype was seen many times. The CDR3 region has the DNA TGCGCCAGCAGCCAAGATGAGGGAGTTAGCATTCAGTACTTC. Protein sequence: CASSQDEGVSIQYF. This chain connects TRBV4-1 to TRBJ2-4; D might be TRBD2 (5 bases). In germline, CDR1 is MGHRA, CDR2 YSYEKL. This CDR3 has 14 residues. V gave up 0 bases and J gave up 9 bases, with 12 bases separating them.

This clonotype showed up many times. V usage is TRBV27 and J usage is TRBJ2-5, with TRBD2 matching 7 bases. Per germline, CDR1 MNHEY and CDR2 SMNVEV (reference sequence). The CDR3 runs to 13 residues. V lost 7 bases and J lost 5; bases outside the gene matches: 7. Here the CDR3 DNA reads TGTGCCAGCACCCCCCGGGGAGGGGAGACCCAGTACTTC. As protein: CASTPRGGETQYF.

This clonotype has at least ten counts. This chain joins TRBV6-5 and TRBJ2-7; D uncertain. V gave up 6 bases and J gave up 3 bases, with 15 bases separating them. Germline CDR1 reads MNHEY; CDR2 reads SVGAGI. This CDR3 is 14 amino acids long. Here the CDR3 DNA reads TGTGCCAGCAGCCTCAATAGAGATTTCTACGAGCAGTACTTC. Its protein product is CASSLNRDFYEQYF.

The table lists this clonotype with many counts. The chain joins TRBV27 to TRBJ1-3, with D unresolved. Germline assignment: CDR1 MNHEY and CDR2 SMNVEV (reference sequence). Trimming stripped 0 bases from V and 0 bases from J, with 6 bases between. The CDR3 has 15 amino acids. CDR3 nucleotides: TGTGCCAGCAGTTTATCGGGGAGCTCTGGAAACACCATATATTTT. Encoded protein: CASSLSGSSGNTIYF.

This clonotype was counted ten times or more. The J gene is TRBJ2-7, the V gene TRBV7-2; TRBD2 matches at 10 bases. Unmatched junction bases numbered 7, after V lost 6 bases and J lost 5 bases. CDR1 and CDR2 from the germline V gene are SGHTA and FQGNSA. The CDR3 is 14 amino acids. CDR3 sequence: CASRKREGPHEQYF. CDR3 DNA: TGTGCCAGCAGGAAGCGGGAGGGCCCCCACGAGCAGTACTTC.

This clonotype was seen many times. V and J are TRBV21-1 and TRBJ1-5; the table's D call TRBD1 went unverified against the DNA. TRBV21-1 constitutes a pseudogene. The CDR3 spans 16 residues. CDR3 region: CASSNRTGYSNQPQHF. CDR3 DNA sequence: TGTGCCAGCAGCAACCGTACAGGGTATAGCAATCAGCCCCAGCATTTT.

This clonotype appeared many times. The chain recombines TRBV6-4 with TRBJ2-2; tentative D call: TRBD2 (6 bases). Deletions cut 4 bases from V and 5 bases from J, with 17 bases between. The CDR3 totals 16 residues. Germline V CDR1 and CDR2: MRHNA, SNTAGT. CDR3 nucleotide sequence: TGTGCCAGCAGTGCCGGGGGACCCGACGGTACCGGGGAGCTGTTTTTT. Translated: CASSAGGPDGTGELFF.

Here the CDR3 reads CASSKGQGIISTDTQYF. The DNA for the CDR3 is TGCGCCAGCAGCAAGGGACAGGGGATCATTAGCACAGATACGCAGTATTTT. The gene calls are TRBV5-1 and TRBJ2-3; TRBD1 matches 10 bases. With V trimmed by 4 bases and J by 0 bases, 8 bases remained unmatched. Germline loops: CDR1 SGHRS, CDR2 YFSETQ. The CDR3 loop spans 17 amino acids.

This clonotype was observed at least ten times. The chain combines TRBV29-1 with TRBJ2-6; weak D call: TRBD1 (6 bases). Trimming took off 0 bases at V and 0 bases at J, with 12 bases between the two ends. Germline V gives CDR1 SQVTM, CDR2 ANQGSEA. The CDR3 is made up of 17 amino acids. CDR3 protein: CSVEDWDISSGANVLTF. CDR3 nucleotides: TGCAGCGTTGAAGATTGGGACATTTCCTCTGGGGCCAACGTCCTGACTTTC.

This clonotype was observed at least ten times. The rearrangement joins TRBV7-6 to TRBJ1-5; 9 positions match TRBD1. The J segment lost 4 bases and the V segment lost 5 bases, leaving 3 bases of the junction unmatched. Germline V gene sequence: CDR1 SGHVS, CDR2 FNYEAQ. This CDR3 spans 14 amino acids. Here the CDR3 DNA reads TGTGCCAGCAGCGGACAGGGGCCAAATCAGCCCCAGCATTTT. Protein sequence: CASSGQGPNQPQHF.

This clonotype appeared many times. The rearrangement links TRBV28 to TRBJ2-1, with TRBD1 matching 7 bases. CDR3 size: 17 residues. With 4 bases clipped from V and 8 bases from J, the junction kept 17 bases outside the gene matches. Germline loops: CDR1 MDHEN, CDR2 SYDVKM. The CDR3 sequence is CASSSQRQGPLFDEQFF. As DNA, the CDR3 is TGTGCCAGCAGTTCCCAGAGACAGGGCCCCCTTTTCGATGAGCAGTTCTTC.

This clonotype was observed at least ten times. The CDR3 nucleotides are TGCGCCAGCAGCTGGAAAGGGGGACACACTGAAGCTTTCTTT. The encoded protein is CASSWKGGHTEAFF. The V call is TRBV5-1, the J call TRBJ1-1; maybe TRBD1 (6 bases). V was shortened by 3 bases and J by 3 bases, with 12 bases between the two germline ends. Germline V gene sequence: CDR1 SGHRS, CDR2 YFSETQ. The CDR3 sequence is 14 residues long.